This T cell receptor beta chain was profiled in a study of T-cell memory formation after mild COVID-19. At the level of the study: Largely, TCR clusters stayed within a single donor.

Study-level results: Researchers report contracting CD4+ clones mostly in CM and EM, with CD8+ clones in EMRA.

TCR alpha and TCR beta cDNA libraries carrying sample barcodes and UMIs were produced by 5'RACE using constant-segment primers. TCRdb re-analysed the 5' RACE reads in MiXCR, keeping a single row per CDR3 protein. Of roughly 450,000 distinct CDR3 sequences listed, roughly 17% are singletons. Germline-derived CDR1 and CDR2 are ENHRY and SYGVKD. This CDR3 is 16 amino acids long. This clonotype has a handful of counts. Its matching antigen is unknown. A junction boundary mismatches the germline segment, possibly from a read error. The chain employs TRBV10-3 and TRBJ2-3; 8 bases align to TRBD2. The clonotype originates from a man aged 18 to 30 who had mild COVID-19 (a few samples of this study predate the infection). Cell type and time point are not known. The material sequenced was PBMCs or a T cell subset sorted from them (not recorded which). The CDR3 loop is CAISESLAGGTHTQYF. The CDR3 DNA follows: TGTGCCATCAGTGAGTCTTTGGCGGGGGGCACACATACGCAGTATTTT.